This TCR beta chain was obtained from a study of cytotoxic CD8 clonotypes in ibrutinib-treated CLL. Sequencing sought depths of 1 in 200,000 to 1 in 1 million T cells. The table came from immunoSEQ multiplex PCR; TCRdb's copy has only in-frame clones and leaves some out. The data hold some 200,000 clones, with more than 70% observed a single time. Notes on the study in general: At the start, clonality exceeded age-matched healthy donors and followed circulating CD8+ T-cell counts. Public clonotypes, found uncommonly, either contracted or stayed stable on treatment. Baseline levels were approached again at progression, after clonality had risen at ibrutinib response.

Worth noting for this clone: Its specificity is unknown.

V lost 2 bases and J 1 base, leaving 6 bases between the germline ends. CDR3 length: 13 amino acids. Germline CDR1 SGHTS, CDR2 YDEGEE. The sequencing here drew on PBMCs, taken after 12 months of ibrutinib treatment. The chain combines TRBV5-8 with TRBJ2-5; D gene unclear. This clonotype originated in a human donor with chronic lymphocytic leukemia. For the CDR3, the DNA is TGTGCCAGCAGCTTTTTTACCCAAGAGACCCAGTACTTC. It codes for CASSFFTQETQYF.